One and the same sample provided the 32 T cell receptor beta chains below, sequenced in a study of blood T cell repertoires in COVID-19. Profiling relied on immunoSEQ multiplex PCR, and the TCRdb table lists in-frame clones only, not all of them. The sample has about 150,000 clones; around 89% are singletons. The sample taken for sequencing was peripheral blood. These receptors all come from a man in his 60s with active or convalescent COVID-19.

The chain is built from TRBV19 and TRBJ1-2; 11 nucleotides align to TRBD1. With 6 bases clipped from V and 5 bases from J, the junction kept 11 bases outside the gene matches. Looked up from germline, CDR1 is LNHDA and CDR2 is SQIVND (reference sequence). CDR3 length equals 16 residues. CDR3 residues: CASSPLRTGGSYGYTF. CDR3 DNA: TGTGCCAGTAGCCCCCTTCGGACAGGGGGCAGTTATGGCTACACCTTC.

This clone was seen a few times. The gene calls are TRBV30 and TRBJ2-1, with 8 bases that match TRBD1. V was clipped by 1 base and J by 7 bases; unmatched bases: 6. This CDR3 comprises 14 residues. Germline CDR1 is GTSNPN and CDR2 is SVGIG (reference sequence). The CDR3 protein is CAWSADRVPNEQFF. The CDR3 nucleotides are TGTGCCTGGAGTGCGGACAGGGTTCCGAATGAGCAGTTCTTC.

The V call is TRBV5-4, the J call TRBJ2-7; TRBD2 is a possible D gene (6 bases). Germline loops: CDR1 SGHNT, CDR2 YYREEE (reference sequence). Trimming cost V 5 bases and J 6 bases, with 18 bases left between them. This CDR3 is built from 14 residues. DNA of the CDR3: TGTGCCAGCAGTCGGCGGGACCTCCACACCGAGCAGTACTTC. It encodes CASSRRDLHTEQYF.

This clone was detected once. The rearrangement links TRBV3-1 (or the pseudogene TRBV3-2) to TRBJ2-1, with 7 nucleotides matching TRBD2. Germline V CDR1 and CDR2: LGHDT, YNNKEL (reference sequence). The CDR3 length is 14 residues. Unmatched junction bases numbered 0, after V lost 2 bases and J lost 2 bases. For the CDR3, the DNA is TGTGCCAGCAGCCAACTAGCGGCCTACAATGAGCAGTTCTTC. Its protein is CASSQLAAYNEQFF.

For the CDR3, the DNA is TGTGCCAGCTCACCAAGATTAGCGGGGGCCGACAATGAGCAGTTCTTC. It is translated as CASSPRLAGADNEQFF. The rearrangement uses TRBV18 and TRBJ2-1, with 9 bases lining up with TRBD2. The V gene end was trimmed by 2 bases and the J gene end by 5 bases; junction bases not matched to a gene: 7. The CDR3 length is 16 residues. CDR1 and CDR2 from the germline V gene are KGHSH and LQKENI.

The chain joins TRBV7-9 to TRBJ2-1, with 8 positions matching TRBD1. From germline, CDR1 is SEHNR and CDR2 FQNEAQ (reference sequence). The CDR3 spans 15 residues. J lost 5 bases, V lost 1 base, and 4 bases had no gene match. DNA for the CDR3: TGTGCCAGCAGCTTAGTCAGGGGGCCCGACAATGAGCAGTTCTTC. The encoded protein is CASSLVRGPDNEQFF. The entire variable domain, with the rest obtained from reference TRBV7-9 and TRBJ2-1, is as follows: DTGVSQNPRHKITKRGQNVTFRCDPISEHNRLYWYRQTLGQGPEFLTYFQNEAQLEKSRLLSDRFSAERPKGSFSTLEIQRTEQGDSAMYLCASSLVRGPDNEQFFGPGTRLTVL.

The V gene is TRBV18, the J gene TRBJ1-5; D unresolved. This CDR3 is 14 amino acids long. Per germline, CDR1 KGHSH and CDR2 LQKENI. The V and J ends lost 6 bases and 1 base respectively, with 10 bases between them. CDR3 region: CASSELTSNQPQHF. CDR3 sequence (DNA): TGTGCCAGCTCCGAGTTAACGAGCAATCAGCCCCAGCATTTT. Combining the CDR3 with reference TRBV18 and TRBJ1-5 gives the whole variable domain NAGVMQNPRHLVRRRGQEARLRCSPMKGHSHVYWYRQLPEEGLKFMVYLQKENIIDESGMPKERFSAEFPKEGPSILRIQQVVRGDSAAYFCASSELTSNQPQHFGDGTRLSIL.

J is TRBJ1-5 and V is TRBV19; unclear D gene. Germline V gene sequence: CDR1 LNHDA, CDR2 SQIVND (reference sequence). CDR3 length: 17 residues. V was clipped by 8 bases and J by 5 bases, with 25 bases between them. CDR3 DNA: TGTGCCAGTGGGTCACGAGAGGGTAGTTTGGTCGATCAGCCCCAGCATTTT. It specifies CASGSREGSLVDQPQHF.

The chain joins TRBV27 to TRBJ2-5, with a possible D match to TRBD2 (7 bases). Germline CDR1 MNHEY, CDR2 SMNVEV (reference sequence). The CDR3 runs to 16 residues. The V end was cut by 2 bases, the J end by 6 bases, with 19 bases between. The CDR3 sequence: CASSLRGGGAHQTQYF. DNA of the CDR3: TGTGCCAGCAGTTTAAGGGGGGGAGGGGCTCATCAGACCCAGTACTTC.

Here the CDR3 reads CATSDWLAGGPSSYNEQFF. Here the CDR3 DNA reads TGTGCCACCAGTGATTGGCTAGCGGGGGGGCCGAGCTCCTACAATGAGCAGTTCTTC. The rearrangement joins TRBV24-1 to TRBJ2-1; 12 nucleotides match TRBD2. Looked up from germline, CDR1 is KGHDR and CDR2 is SFDVKD. The CDR3 contains 19 residues. J lost 0 bases, V lost 2 bases, and 7 bases had no gene match.

The DNA for the CDR3 is TGTGCCAGCGCTACGCTTAACTATGGCTACACCTTC. Protein sequence: CASATLNYGYTF. The chain couples TRBV19 to TRBJ1-2; D uncertain. Germline CDR1 and CDR2: LNHDA and SQIVND (reference sequence). The CDR3 runs 12 residues. V lost 9 bases and J lost 1, with 9 bases in between.

The J gene is TRBJ1-4, the V gene TRBV5-1, with D maybe TRBD1 (6 bases). The germline V and J ends were trimmed by 4 bases and 4 bases, with 20 bases remaining between them. From germline, CDR1 is SGHRS and CDR2 YFSETQ. CDR3 length: 17 amino acids. The CDR3 DNA follows: TGCGCCAGCAGCCCCACTAGGGGGGGGGCCGGTAATGAAAAACTGTTTTTT. Translating gives CASSPTRGGAGNEKLFF.

This clone was seen a single time. The gene calls are TRBV11-2 and TRBJ1-1, with 7 nucleotides matching TRBD1. CDR1 and CDR2 (germline): SGHAT, FQNNGV. CDR3 length equals 17 residues. With 0 bases clipped from V and 5 bases from J, the junction kept 12 bases outside the gene matches. CDR3 loop: CASSLDRVQGKGTEAFF. The CDR3 nucleotides read TGTGCCAGCAGCTTAGATCGCGTACAGGGGAAGGGGACTGAAGCTTTCTTT.

This clone has just one count. V and J are TRBV11-1 and TRBJ2-7; 8 bases are shared with TRBD1. CDR1 is SGHAT, CDR2 FQDESV, per germline (reference sequence). CDR3 length: 15 amino acids. Losses at the gene ends were 6 bases for V and 3 bases for J; bases not matched to a gene: 10. DNA of the CDR3: TGTGCCAGCAGGCTTCAGGGGGCCCCTAACTACGAGCAGTACTTC. Protein product: CASRLQGAPNYEQYF.

The CDR3: CASSRRQVATNEKLFF. The DNA of the CDR3 is TGTGCCAGCAGCCGTCGACAAGTTGCAACTAATGAAAAACTGTTTTTT. The chain couples TRBV13 to TRBJ1-4, with D unresolved. The length of the CDR3 is 16 residues. The ends were cut back, 5 bases at V and 0 bases at J, with 13 bases in the middle. Germline CDR1 is PRHDT and CDR2 is FYEKMQ (reference sequence).

J is TRBJ2-1 and V is TRBV7-9, with a tentative D call TRBD1 (6 bases). There are 13 residues in the CDR3. V was shortened by 5 bases and J by 6 bases, with 11 bases between the two germline ends. The germline gives CDR1 SEHNR, CDR2 FQNEAQ (reference sequence). The CDR3 sequence is CASSGGSRNEQFF. The CDR3 bases are TGTGCCAGCAGCGGGGGCTCGCGCAATGAGCAGTTCTTC. Together with reference TRBV7-9 and TRBJ2-1, the CDR3 gives the full variable domain: DTGVSQNPRHKITKRGQNVTFRCDPISEHNRLYWYRQTLGQGPEFLTYFQNEAQLEKSRLLSDRFSAERPKGSFSTLEIQRTEQGDSAMYLCASSGGSRNEQFFGPGTRLTVL.

The rearrangement links TRBV5-1 to TRBJ2-6, with D unclear. The germline V gene has CDR1 SGHRS and CDR2 YFSETQ. V lost 0 bases, J lost 4 bases, and 8 bases lay in between. The CDR3 loop spans 15 amino acids. CDR3 residues: CASSLGAAGANVLTF. Written as DNA, the CDR3 is TGCGCCAGCAGCTTGGGGGCTGCGGGGGCCAACGTCCTGACTTTC. The full variable domain, rest sourced from reference TRBV5-1 and TRBJ2-6, is KAGVTQTPRYLIKTRGQQVTLSCSPISGHRSVSWYQQTPGQGLQFLFEYFSETQRNKGNFPGRFSGRQFSNSRSEMNVSTLELGDSALYLCASSLGAAGANVLTFGAGSRLTVL.

This chain connects TRBV6-6 to TRBJ1-4; D is perhaps TRBD1 (6 bases). The CDR3 has 14 residues. V was clipped by 7 bases and J by 7 bases, with 16 bases between them. Germline V gives CDR1 MNHNY, CDR2 SVGAGI (reference sequence). The CDR3 nucleotides read TGTGCCAGCATATTACAGGGAGGGAGTGAAAAACTGTTTTTT. It yields the protein CASILQGGSEKLFF.

V and J are TRBV7-2 and TRBJ2-4; tentatively, D is TRBD2 (8 bases). This CDR3 spans 17 amino acids. Germline V CDR1 and CDR2: SGHTA, FQGNSA. The ends were cut back, 5 bases at V and 0 bases at J, with 17 bases in the middle. CDR3 sequence reads: CASSPGGGPIAKNIQYF. The CDR3 DNA reads TGTGCCAGCAGCCCGGGAGGGGGCCCCATAGCCAAAAACATTCAGTACTTC.

The V call is TRBV28, the J call TRBJ1-1; weak D call: TRBD1 (6 bases). There are 13 residues in the CDR3. The germline V gene encodes CDR1 MDHEN and CDR2 SYDVKM. Trimming removed 7 bases at V and 4 bases at J, with 13 bases between. CDR3 sequence reads: CASMGGRGTEAFF. CDR3 coding DNA: TGTGCCAGCATGGGGGGGCGAGGCACTGAAGCTTTCTTT. Combining the CDR3 with reference TRBV28 and TRBJ1-1 gives the whole variable domain DVKVTQSSRYLVKRTGEKVFLECVQDMDHENMFWYRQDPGLGLRLIYFSYDVKMKEKGDIPEGYSVSREKKERFSLILESASTNQTSMYLCASMGGRGTEAFFGQGTRLTVV.

The V call is TRBV6-6, the J call TRBJ2-7, with 13 bases aligning to TRBD2. The CDR3 is 16 residues long. Germline CDR1 and CDR2: MNHNY and SVGAGI (reference sequence). Losses at the gene ends were 7 bases for V and 2 bases for J; bases not matched to a gene: 8. DNA of the CDR3: TGTGCCAGCAACCTGAGGACTAGCGGGAGACCCTACGAGCAGTACTTC. As protein: CASNLRTSGRPYEQYF.

This clone was seen only a few times. The chain employs TRBV7-9 and TRBJ1-5; D remains ambiguous. The CDR3 totals 13 residues. Germline lookup yields CDR1 SEHNR and CDR2 FQNEAQ (reference sequence). V lost 5 bases, J lost 10 bases, and 15 bases lay in between. CDR3 in amino acids: CASSELQAAPQHF. As DNA, the CDR3 is TGTGCCAGCAGCGAACTGCAGGCAGCCCCCCAGCATTTT.

The chain recombines TRBV28 with TRBJ1-1, with TRBD1 matching 8 bases. V trimming: 5 bases; J trimming: 4 bases; junction bases outside the gene matches: 9. The CDR3 is 15 residues long. Germline V lookup: CDR1 MDHEN, CDR2 SYDVKM. The CDR3 sequence is CASSKNRGSLTEAFF. In DNA form, the CDR3 reads TGTGCCAGCAGTAAAAACAGGGGGTCGCTCACTGAAGCTTTCTTT. The entire variable domain, with the rest obtained from reference TRBV28 and TRBJ1-1, is as follows: DVKVTQSSRYLVKRTGEKVFLECVQDMDHENMFWYRQDPGLGLRLIYFSYDVKMKEKGDIPEGYSVSREKKERFSLILESASTNQTSMYLCASSKNRGSLTEAFFGQGTRLTVV.

The genes are TRBV24-1 and TRBJ1-2; 8 nucleotides line up with TRBD1. J lost 4 bases, V lost 4 bases, and 10 bases had no gene match. Per germline, CDR1 KGHDR and CDR2 SFDVKD. The CDR3 contains 16 residues. For the CDR3, the DNA is TGTGCCACCAGTGAGCAGAAGATTACAGGGGGCTATGGCTACACCTTC. It specifies CATSEQKITGGYGYTF.

The chain combines TRBV9 with TRBJ1-6; TRBD1 aligns across 8 bases. V trimming: 4 bases; J trimming: 6 bases; junction bases outside the gene matches: 3. The CDR3 contains 14 residues. Germline V gene lookup returns CDR1 SGDLS and CDR2 YYNGEE. CDR3 bases: TGTGCCAGCAGCCCAGGACAGGGTAATTCACCCCTCCACTTT. Residues: CASSPGQGNSPLHF.

This clone was detected a few times. The chain employs TRBV15 and TRBJ2-1, with a tentative D call TRBD1 (6 bases). CDR3 size: 16 residues. Deletions cut 3 bases from V and 1 base from J, with 13 bases between. The germline V gene has CDR1 LNHNV and CDR2 YYDKDF (reference sequence). For the CDR3, the DNA is TGTGCCACCAGCAGTCCCGGGACAACGTCCTACAATGAGCAGTTCTTC. This codes for CATSSPGTTSYNEQFF.

As to this clone: The sample carries other DNA sequences with the same CDR3. V and J are TRBV3-1 (or the pseudogene TRBV3-2) and TRBJ2-7; D is ambiguous. V lost 1 base and J lost 1, with 2 bases in between. The CDR3 contains 12 residues. Per germline, CDR1 LGHDT and CDR2 YNNKEL (reference sequence). CDR3 residues: CASSQASYEQYF. DNA of the CDR3: TGTGCCAGCAGCCAAGCGTCCTACGAGCAGTACTTC.

This clone was picked up one time. V is TRBV6-2 or TRBV6-3 and J is TRBJ2-1; 7 bases fit TRBD2. This CDR3 region has 15 residues. From germline, CDR1 is MNHEY and CDR2 SVGEGT. J gave up 3 bases and V 5 bases, and 7 bases lay outside the gene matches. The CDR3 coding sequence is TGTGCCAGCAGTAAGTTCAGCGGGAACTACAATGAGCAGTTCTTC. Its translation is CASSKFSGNYNEQFF.

This sequence joins TRBV27 and TRBJ2-7, with D maybe TRBD1 (6 bases). Trimming removed 6 bases from V and 1 base from J, with 13 bases in between. This CDR3 has 14 amino acids. Germline V lookup: CDR1 MNHEY, CDR2 SMNVEV (reference sequence). The CDR3 is CASRRDTVSYEQYF. In nucleotides, the CDR3 is TGTGCCAGCAGGAGGGACACTGTGTCCTACGAGCAGTACTTC.

This rearrangement joins TRBV18 to TRBJ2-1; D gene unclear. The V gene's germline CDR1 is KGHSH and CDR2 LQKENI. V lost 1 base and J lost 0, with 7 bases in between. CDR3 size: 15 residues. This CDR3 is CASSPLSVSYNEQFF. CDR3 nucleotide sequence: TGTGCCAGCTCACCACTTTCCGTCTCCTACAATGAGCAGTTCTTC.

This chain links TRBV5-1 with TRBJ2-3; TRBD1 is a possible D gene (5 bases). The CDR3 has 15 amino acids. V was clipped by 0 bases and J by 1 base, with 9 bases between them. The germline V gene encodes CDR1 SGHRS and CDR2 YFSETQ. This CDR3 is CASSLEGRGTDTQYF. CDR3 coding DNA: TGCGCCAGCAGCTTGGAAGGCAGGGGCACAGATACGCAGTATTTT.

V is TRBV2 and J is TRBJ2-5; 9 bases are shared with TRBD1. Germline loops: CDR1 SNHLY, CDR2 FYNNEI. V lost 6 bases and J lost 7; bases outside the gene matches: 6. CDR3 size: 13 residues. Written as DNA, the CDR3 is TGTGCCAGCAGGTACAGGGGGCAGGGGACCCAGTACTTC. Its translation: CASRYRGQGTQYF.